The 25 T cell receptor beta chains below come from one sample, sequenced in a study of technical replicates of blood from a handful of donors. The data were produced by immunoSEQ multiplex PCR, yet TCRdb's version contains in-frame clones alone and is incomplete. The data show about 66,000 clones, around 89% seen once. The sequencing input was PBMCs. These receptors came from a human donor in good health. Some clones in this sample may be carry-over from other donors' samples.

The chain employs TRBV12-5 and TRBJ2-7; tentative D call: TRBD1 (5 bases). The germline V and J ends were trimmed by 2 bases and 0 bases, with 17 bases remaining between them. The CDR3 length is 17 residues. The V gene's germline CDR1 is LGHNT and CDR2 FRNRAP. CDR3 sequence: CASGLSVRQQASYEQYF. CDR3 nucleotides: TGTGCTAGTGGTTTGTCTGTTCGGCAACAGGCCTCCTACGAGCAGTACTTC.

This chain links TRBV5-8 with TRBJ2-2; TRBD2 aligns across 8 bases. V dropped 4 bases and J dropped 5; count of bases not matched to a gene: 7. The germline CDR1 and CDR2 sequences are SGHTS and YDEGEE. This CDR3 region has 15 residues. The CDR3 is CASSPGTRVTGELFF. The CDR3 nucleotides read TGTGCCAGCAGCCCCGGGACTAGGGTTACCGGGGAGCTGTTTTTT.

V usage is TRBV18 and J usage is TRBJ1-2; 10 bases agree with TRBD1. This CDR3 spans 18 amino acids. Germline lookup yields CDR1 KGHSH and CDR2 LQKENI. Germline trimming cut 3 bases from V and 4 bases from J; bases unmatched to any gene: 14. The CDR3 protein is CASSPPTPTGGSGYGYTF. The CDR3 region has the DNA TGTGCCAGCTCACCCCCAACCCCGACAGGGGGCTCTGGCTATGGCTACACCTTC.

The rearrangement links TRBV30 to TRBJ2-2, with unresolved D. The CDR3 extends over 15 amino acids. Per germline, CDR1 GTSNPN and CDR2 SVGIG (reference sequence). Trimming removed 1 base from V and 0 bases from J, with 9 bases in between. In DNA, the CDR3 is TGTGCCTGGAGTGGTGTGGCAACGAACACCGGGGAGCTGTTTTTT. Translation: CAWSGVATNTGELFF.

The V gene is TRBV14, the J gene TRBJ1-2, with D possibly being TRBD1 (6 bases). The length of the CDR3 is 14 residues. Germline V gives CDR1 SGHDN, CDR2 FVKESK. V lost 3 bases to trimming and J lost 6 bases, with 14 bases between them. The DNA of the CDR3 is TGTGCCAGCAGCCAGTACAGGGCCGCGGATGGCTACACCTTC. Protein: CASSQYRAADGYTF.

The genes are TRBV5-1 and TRBJ2-7; 7 bases map to TRBD1. This CDR3 contains 14 residues. CDR1 and CDR2 from the germline V gene are SGHRS and YFSETQ. V shed 2 bases, J shed 4 bases, and the junction held 6 bases outside the gene matches. CDR3 nucleotide sequence: TGCGCCAGCAGCTTCCGGGACAGAGAATACGAGCAGTACTTC. Protein product: CASSFRDREYEQYF.

The chain employs TRBV10-3 and TRBJ2-1; possibly TRBD2 for D (6 bases). The CDR3 runs to 15 residues. Germline V gene lookup returns CDR1 ENHRY and CDR2 SYGVKD. V lost 2 bases to trimming and J lost 4 bases, with 12 bases between them. CDR3 sequence reads: CAISERGRGYNEQFF. The CDR3 DNA sequence: TGTGCCATCAGTGAGAGAGGGCGGGGTTACAATGAGCAGTTCTTC.

This clone was picked up one time. The rearrangement uses TRBV19 and TRBJ2-7; 10 bases align to TRBD2. Per the germline V gene, CDR1 is LNHDA and CDR2 is SQIVND (reference sequence). The V segment lost 5 bases and the J segment 6 bases; nucleotides outside the gene matches: 10. This CDR3 has 15 amino acids. Written as DNA, the CDR3 is TGTGCCAGTAGTTCCTTTACAGCGGGAGGGCGCGAGCAGTACTTC. Translation: CASSSFTAGGREQYF.

The V and J genes are TRBV30 and TRBJ1-2; D is unresolved. The ends were cut back, 2 bases at V and 6 bases at J, with 16 bases in the middle. CDR1 and CDR2 (germline): GTSNPN, SVGIG (reference sequence). The CDR3 is 14 amino acids. DNA of the CDR3: TGTGCCTGGAGTCACCCCGGCAGACTAAATGGCTACACCTTC. Translation: CAWSHPGRLNGYTF.

This clone was seen a handful of times. The rearrangement uses TRBV11-2 and TRBJ1-6, with D possibly being TRBD1 (6 bases). The ends were cut back, 6 bases at V and 6 bases at J, with 18 bases in the middle. The germline V gene has CDR1 SGHAT and CDR2 FQNNGV. The CDR3 consists of 16 residues. The CDR3 loop is CASRRPFSGVNSPLHF. The DNA for the CDR3 is TGTGCCAGCAGACGACCATTTTCAGGGGTTAATTCACCCCTCCACTTT.

The chain combines TRBV15 with TRBJ1-4; the match to TRBD1 covers 10 bases. V trimming: 5 bases; J trimming: 8 bases; junction bases outside the gene matches: 8. The CDR3 runs 15 residues. CDR1 and CDR2 (germline): LNHNV, YYDKDF (reference sequence). Here the CDR3 reads CATSRRQGAGEKLFF. DNA for the CDR3: TGTGCCACCAGCCGGAGACAGGGGGCAGGGGAAAAACTGTTTTTT.

This clone has only one observation. The V gene is TRBV4-2, the J gene TRBJ2-3; a weak D match, TRBD2 (5 bases). CDR3 size: 16 residues. Germline assignment: CDR1 LGHNA and CDR2 YNFKEQ. Trimming took off 3 bases at V and 2 bases at J, with 15 bases between the two ends. The CDR3 protein is CASSHKAEKFTDTQYF. DNA for the CDR3: TGTGCCAGCAGCCACAAAGCGGAGAAGTTCACAGATACGCAGTATTTT.

This chain connects TRBV5-4 to TRBJ2-3, with TRBD2 matching 9 bases. There are 16 residues in the CDR3. V shed 3 bases, J shed 4 bases, and the junction held 9 bases outside the gene matches. Per the germline V gene, CDR1 is SGHNT and CDR2 is YYREEE (reference sequence). The CDR3 DNA reads as TGTGCCAGCAGCTCGGGTGGGACTAGCATGGCAGATACGCAGTATTTT. Translating gives CASSSGGTSMADTQYF.

This chain uses TRBV18 with TRBJ2-1; 9 positions match TRBD2. CDR1 and CDR2 (germline): KGHSH, LQKENI. Trimming took 0 bases from V and 5 from J; bases not matched to a gene: 2. This CDR3 is built from 15 residues. The CDR3 protein is CASSPPGLAHNEQFF. CDR3 nucleotide sequence: TGTGCCAGCTCACCACCGGGACTAGCTCACAATGAGCAGTTCTTC.

V usage is TRBV7-2 and J usage is TRBJ2-4, with D unresolved. The CDR3 has 14 residues. V was shortened by 1 base and J by 5 bases, with 9 bases between the two germline ends. In germline, CDR1 is SGHTA, CDR2 FQGNSA. The CDR3 region is CASSLGFGQNIQYF. CDR3 DNA: TGTGCCAGCAGCTTAGGGTTCGGTCAAAACATTCAGTACTTC.

This rearrangement joins TRBV11-2 to TRBJ1-1, with 9 bases lining up with TRBD1. CDR1 and CDR2 (germline): SGHAT, FQNNGV. Trimming removed 5 bases from V and 8 bases from J; junction bases left unmatched: 9. The CDR3 totals 14 residues. The CDR3 loop is CASSPTGGGGEAFF. As DNA, the CDR3 is TGTGCCAGCAGCCCAACAGGGGGCGGAGGGGAAGCTTTCTTT.

This clone was counted once. The V gene is TRBV4-3, the J gene TRBJ1-2; tentatively, D is TRBD1 (6 bases). Trimming pared 0 bases from V and 4 bases from J, leaving 9 bases between. The CDR3 is 14 amino acids. Germline V gene lookup returns CDR1 LGHNA and CDR2 YSLEER. The CDR3 DNA reads as TGCGCCAGCAGCCAAGACAGGGGTTTCTATGGCTACACCTTC. Encoded protein: CASSQDRGFYGYTF.

Note on this clone: This same CDR3 is encoded by further DNA sequences in the sample. This sequence joins TRBV5-4 and TRBJ2-2, with D perhaps TRBD1 (6 bases). Between the trimmed V and J ends, which lost 0 bases and 5 bases, there was a span of 8 bases. The germline gives CDR1 SGHNT, CDR2 YYREEE (reference sequence). The length of the CDR3 is 14 residues. CDR3 DNA sequence: TGTGCCAGCAGCTTGGGGGGGCGGACCGGGGAGCTGTTTTTT. It specifies CASSLGGRTGELFF.

V gene TRBV6-5 combines with J gene TRBJ2-1; D may be TRBD1 (6 bases). CDR3 size: 12 residues. Germline V gene sequence: CDR1 MNHEY, CDR2 SVGAGI. With 6 bases removed from V and 8 bases from J, the gap between germline ends came to 11 bases. For the CDR3, the DNA is TGTGCCAGCAGAACAACAGGGTATGAGCAGTTCTTC. Its translation: CASRTTGYEQFF.

The chain has TRBV29-1 and TRBJ2-5; a weak D match, TRBD1 (6 bases). Deletions cut 6 bases from V and 5 bases from J, with 13 bases between. Germline CDR1 SQVTM, CDR2 ANQGSEA. The CDR3 spans 12 residues. CDR3: CSVRQVWETQYF. CDR3 nucleotide sequence: TGCAGCGTGCGACAGGTTTGGGAGACCCAGTACTTC. Drawing the rest from reference TRBV29-1 and TRBJ2-5, the complete variable domain is SAVISQKPSRDICQRGTSLTIQCQVDSQVTMMFWYRQQPGQSLTLIATANQGSEATYESGFVIDKFPISRPNLTFSTLTVSNMSPEDSSIYLCSVRQVWETQYFGPGTRLLVL.

In its sample, this clone was seen once. This chain connects TRBV5-4 to TRBJ2-7, with 7 positions matching TRBD2. V was pared by 0 bases and J by 5 bases, with 8 bases of the junction left unmatched. CDR1 and CDR2 from the germline V gene are SGHNT and YYREEE (reference sequence). This CDR3 is built from 15 residues. The CDR3 region has the DNA TGTGCCAGCAGCTTGGAGAGGGGAGGGAGGAACGAGCAGTACTTC. Protein sequence: CASSLERGGRNEQYF.

In its sample, this clone was seen once. The rearrangement links TRBV4-1 to TRBJ1-2, with 8 bases identical to TRBD1. The length of the CDR3 is 17 residues. With 1 base clipped from V and 8 bases from J, the junction kept 15 bases outside the gene matches. Germline V gene data show CDR1 as MGHRA and CDR2 as YSYEKL. CDR3 in DNA: TGCGCCAGCAGCCAAGTCGCGGGAGACAGGGGAGGGCAAGGCTACACCTTC. It codes for CASSQVAGDRGGQGYTF.

The CDR3 protein is CASSVQAAGGPYEQYF. As DNA, the CDR3 is TGTGCCAGCAGCGTTCAAGCAGCGGGAGGACCCTACGAGCAGTACTTC. The chain combines TRBV9 with TRBJ2-7, with TRBD2 matching over 9 bases. The V segment lost 2 bases and the J segment 2 bases; nucleotides outside the gene matches: 8. Looked up from germline, CDR1 is SGDLS and CDR2 is YYNGEE. The CDR3 spans 16 residues.

This clone was found once. The chain couples TRBV7-3 to TRBJ2-1, with TRBD2 identical over 10 bases. The ends lost 5 bases at V and 4 bases at J; junction bases unmatched: 2. The CDR3 covers 14 residues. The germline CDR1 and CDR2 sequences are SGHTA and FQGTGA. The CDR3, as DNA: TGTGCCAGCAGCCCGGGACTAGCGTACAATGAGCAGTTCTTC. This codes for CASSPGLAYNEQFF.

This chain links TRBV7-6 with TRBJ2-3; 10 positions match TRBD2. V lost 5 bases, J lost 6 bases, and 5 bases stayed unmatched. Germline V gives CDR1 SGHVS, CDR2 FNYEAQ. CDR3 length equals 14 residues. The CDR3, as DNA: TGTGCCAGCAGCCCCTGGGGACTAGCGGATACGCAGTATTTT. It is translated as CASSPWGLADTQYF.